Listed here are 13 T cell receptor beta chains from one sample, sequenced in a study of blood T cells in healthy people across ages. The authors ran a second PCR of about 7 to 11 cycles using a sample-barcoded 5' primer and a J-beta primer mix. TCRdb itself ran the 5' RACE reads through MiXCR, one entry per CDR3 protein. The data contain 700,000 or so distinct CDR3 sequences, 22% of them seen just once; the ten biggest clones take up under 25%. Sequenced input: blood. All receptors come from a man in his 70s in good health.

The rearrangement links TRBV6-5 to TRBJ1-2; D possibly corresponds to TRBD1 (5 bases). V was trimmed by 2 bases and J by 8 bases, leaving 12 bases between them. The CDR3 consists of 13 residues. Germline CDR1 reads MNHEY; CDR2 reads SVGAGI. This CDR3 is CASSYQGGGGYTF. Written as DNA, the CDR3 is TGTGCCAGCAGTTACCAGGGCGGTGGAGGCTACACCTTC.

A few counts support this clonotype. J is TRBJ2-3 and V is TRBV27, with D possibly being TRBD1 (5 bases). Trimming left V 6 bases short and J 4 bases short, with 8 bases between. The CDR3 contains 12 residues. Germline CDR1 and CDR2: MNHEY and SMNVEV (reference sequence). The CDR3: CASRDTSDTQYF. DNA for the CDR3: TGTGCCAGCAGGGACACGTCAGATACGCAGTATTTT.

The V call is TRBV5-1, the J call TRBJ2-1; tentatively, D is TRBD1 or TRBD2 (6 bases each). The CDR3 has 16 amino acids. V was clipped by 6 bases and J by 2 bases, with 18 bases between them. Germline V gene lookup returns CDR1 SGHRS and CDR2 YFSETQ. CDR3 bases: TGCGCCAGCACTCGGTGGGGGGCGGACGCCTACAATGAGCAGTTCTTC. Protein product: CASTRWGADAYNEQFF.

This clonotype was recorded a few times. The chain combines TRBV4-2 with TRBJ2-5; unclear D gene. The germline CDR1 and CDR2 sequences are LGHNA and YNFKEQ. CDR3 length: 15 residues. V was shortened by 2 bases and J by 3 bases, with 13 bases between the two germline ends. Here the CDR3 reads CASSQSGAREETQYF. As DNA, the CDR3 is TGTGCCAGCAGCCAATCGGGCGCCCGCGAAGAGACCCAGTACTTC.

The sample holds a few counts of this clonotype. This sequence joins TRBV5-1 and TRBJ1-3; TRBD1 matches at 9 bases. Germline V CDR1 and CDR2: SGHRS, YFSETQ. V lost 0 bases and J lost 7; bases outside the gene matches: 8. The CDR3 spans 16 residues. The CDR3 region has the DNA TGCGCCAGCAGCTTGGGTCACCGGGACAGGGTGAACACCATATATTTT. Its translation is CASSLGHRDRVNTIYF.

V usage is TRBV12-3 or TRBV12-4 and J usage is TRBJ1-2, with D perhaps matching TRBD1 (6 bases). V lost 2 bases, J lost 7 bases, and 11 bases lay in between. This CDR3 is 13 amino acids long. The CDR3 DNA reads TGTGCCAGCAGTTTATCCGAGGGGGTTGGCTACACCTTC. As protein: CASSLSEGVGYTF.

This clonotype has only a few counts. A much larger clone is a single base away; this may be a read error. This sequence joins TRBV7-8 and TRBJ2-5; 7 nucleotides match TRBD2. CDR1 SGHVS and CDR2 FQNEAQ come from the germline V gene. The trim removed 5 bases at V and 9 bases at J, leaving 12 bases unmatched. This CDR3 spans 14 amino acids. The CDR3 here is CASSPTSGREAQYF. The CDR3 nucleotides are TGTGCCAGCAGCCCTACTTCAGGGAGGGAGGCCCAGTACTTC.

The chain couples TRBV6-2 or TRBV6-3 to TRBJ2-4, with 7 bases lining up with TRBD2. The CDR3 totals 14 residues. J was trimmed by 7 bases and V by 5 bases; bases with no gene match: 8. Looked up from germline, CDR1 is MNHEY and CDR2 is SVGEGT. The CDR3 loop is CASSDLPGGNIQYF. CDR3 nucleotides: TGTGCCAGCAGTGACCTTCCGGGGGGTAACATTCAGTACTTC.

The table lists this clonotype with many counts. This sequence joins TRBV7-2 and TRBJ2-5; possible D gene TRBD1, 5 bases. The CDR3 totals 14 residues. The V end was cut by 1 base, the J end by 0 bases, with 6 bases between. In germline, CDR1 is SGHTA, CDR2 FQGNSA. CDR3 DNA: TGTGCCAGCAGCTTAGGACAGAACCAAGAGACCCAGTACTTC. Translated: CASSLGQNQETQYF.

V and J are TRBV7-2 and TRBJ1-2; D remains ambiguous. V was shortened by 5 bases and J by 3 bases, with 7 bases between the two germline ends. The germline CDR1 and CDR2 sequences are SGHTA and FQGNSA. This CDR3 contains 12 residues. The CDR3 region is CASSPPDYGYTF. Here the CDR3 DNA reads TGTGCCAGCAGCCCCCCCGACTATGGCTACACCTTC.

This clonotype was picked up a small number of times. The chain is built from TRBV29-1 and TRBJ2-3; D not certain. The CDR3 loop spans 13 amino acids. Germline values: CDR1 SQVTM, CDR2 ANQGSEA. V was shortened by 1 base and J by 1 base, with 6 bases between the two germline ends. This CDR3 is CSVEVLGTDTQYF. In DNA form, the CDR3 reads TGCAGCGTTGAAGTCTTGGGCACAGATACGCAGTATTTT.

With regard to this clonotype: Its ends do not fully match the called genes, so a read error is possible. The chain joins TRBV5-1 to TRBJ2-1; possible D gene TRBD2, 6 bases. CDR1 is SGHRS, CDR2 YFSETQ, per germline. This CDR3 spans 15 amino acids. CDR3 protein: CTSSSGDNSYNEQFF. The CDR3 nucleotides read TGCACCAGCAGCTCGGGGGATAACTCCTACAATGAGCAGTTCTTC.

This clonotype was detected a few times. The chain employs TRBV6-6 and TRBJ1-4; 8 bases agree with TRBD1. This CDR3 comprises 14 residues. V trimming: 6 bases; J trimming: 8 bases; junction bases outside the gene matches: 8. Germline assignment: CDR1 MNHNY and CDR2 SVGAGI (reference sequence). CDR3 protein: CASSMTGVGEKLFF. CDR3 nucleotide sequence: TGTGCCAGCAGCATGACAGGGGTAGGGGAAAAACTGTTTTTT.